This TCR beta chain appears in the sequencing data of a study of blood T cell repertoires in COVID-19. Looking at the study overall: COVID-19 samples, acute and convalescent, were from the United States, Italy and Spain. PBMCs, B-cell-depleted T cells, or T cells were the source of the cDNA or gDNA that made up the material.

In the original analysis: Reference gene primers were amplified, and this amplification served to estimate nucleated cell counts. Clones were sequenced by immunoSEQ multiplex PCR, and TCRdb holds only the in-frame ones, with some missing. V, J and clone size reflect that table, while D and trimming were determined from the DNA. The sample carries 100,000 to 150,000 clones, roughly 85% recorded once. Seattle-derived patients entered the study during active infection and were followed longitudinally. This TCR was recovered from a woman over 75 with COVID-19, enrolled during active disease. Sequenced: peripheral blood.

The CDR3 is CASSPHSGAAHEQYF. CDR3 in DNA: TGTGCCAGCAGCCCGCATAGCGGGGCGGCCCACGAGCAGTACTTC. This chain links TRBV11-2 with TRBJ2-7, with 8 bases fitting TRBD2. Germline CDR1 and CDR2: SGHAT and FQNNGV. Unmatched junction bases numbered 11, after V lost 5 bases and J lost 5 bases. This CDR3 contains 15 residues. Drawing the rest from reference TRBV11-2 and TRBJ2-7, the complete variable domain is EAGVAQSPRYKIIEKRQSVAFWCNPISGHATLYWYQQILGQGPKLLIQFQNNGVVDDSQLPKDRFSAERLKGVDSTLKIQPAKLEDSAVYLCASSPHSGAAHEQYFGPGTRLTVT.